One sample yielded the 23 T cell receptor beta chains listed below, sequenced in a study of response to subunit inactivated influenza vaccine. Via MiXCR, TCRdb re-called the RT-PCR reads, giving one row per CDR3 protein. The sample yields about 780,000 distinct CDR3 sequences, approximately 17% seen once. The sample was PBMCs from blood, taken around 5 days after vaccination. Receptors originate from a man aged 45 to 65 who received an inactivated influenza vaccine.

The J gene is TRBJ2-7, the V gene TRBV9; the D is unclear. CDR3 length equals 14 residues. V lost 0 bases and J 2 bases, leaving 9 bases between the germline ends. Germline V gene lookup returns CDR1 SGDLS and CDR2 YYNGEE. The CDR3 loop is CASSVVAEAYEQYF. The DNA for the CDR3 is TGTGCCAGCAGCGTAGTAGCCGAAGCCTACGAGCAGTACTTC.

This clonotype was seen only a few times. The chain couples TRBV7-2 to TRBJ1-2; TRBD1 aligns across 9 bases. Germline CDR1 and CDR2: SGHTA and FQGNSA. CDR3 length: 14 amino acids. Trimming at V came to 4 bases and at J to 3 bases, leaving 3 bases not matched to a gene. The CDR3 protein is CASSYGQGHYGYTF. The CDR3 DNA sequence: TGTGCCAGCAGCTACGGACAGGGGCACTATGGCTACACCTTC.

The chain carries TRBV20-1 and TRBJ2-7; possible D gene TRBD2, 6 bases. Germline CDR1 reads DFQATT; CDR2 reads SNEGSKA (reference sequence). V was clipped by 6 bases and J by 7 bases, with 10 bases between them. The CDR3 sequence is 10 residues long. In DNA form, the CDR3 reads TGCAGTGCCGAGGAGGGGGAGCAGTACTTC. Translation: CSAEEGEQYF.

This clonotype was detected only a few times. The gene calls are TRBV2 and TRBJ2-7; D is ambiguous. Germline loops: CDR1 SNHLY, CDR2 FYNNEI. V gave up 6 bases and J gave up 2 bases, with 8 bases separating them. The CDR3 contains 12 residues. The CDR3 is CASRLSTYEQYF. CDR3 DNA sequence: TGTGCCAGCAGATTAAGCACCTACGAGCAGTACTTC.

In this sample, this clonotype turned up a few times. The chain links TRBV6-2 or TRBV6-3 to TRBJ2-7; possible D gene TRBD2, 6 bases. Germline V CDR1 and CDR2: MNHEY, SVGEGT. Trimming removed 1 base at V and 0 bases at J, with 10 bases between. This CDR3 has 15 amino acids. The CDR3 DNA follows: TGTGCCAGCAGTTACTGGGCGGGGAGCTCCTACGAGCAGTACTTC. Protein: CASSYWAGSSYEQYF.

V and J are TRBV6-2 or TRBV6-3 and TRBJ2-2; 8 positions agree with TRBD2. This CDR3 contains 14 residues. From germline, CDR1 is MNHEY and CDR2 SVGEGT. V lost 3 bases, J lost 5 bases, and 2 bases stayed unmatched. The CDR3 region is CASSYTSGTGELFF. The DNA of the CDR3 is TGTGCCAGCAGTTATACTAGCGGAACCGGGGAGCTGTTTTTT.

V usage is TRBV15 and J usage is TRBJ2-5; D may be TRBD2 (7 bases). Germline loops: CDR1 LNHNV, CDR2 YYDKDF (reference sequence). The CDR3 is 16 amino acids. Trimming removed 0 bases at V and 5 bases at J, with 16 bases between. The DNA of the CDR3 is TGTGCCACCAGCAGAGATCGAGGGGGAGGGACCGAGACCCAGTACTTC. It yields the protein CATSRDRGGGTETQYF.

The table lists this clonotype with many counts. J is TRBJ2-7 and V is TRBV27; TRBD1 or TRBD2 may be the D gene (5 bases each). Germline lookup yields CDR1 MNHEY and CDR2 SMNVEV (reference sequence). This CDR3 contains 14 residues. Trimming cost V 2 bases and J 3 bases, with 11 bases left between them. CDR3: CASSLRGDRYEQYF. As DNA, the CDR3 is TGTGCCAGCAGTTTACGAGGGGACCGCTACGAGCAGTACTTC.

The table lists this clonotype with a count of one. This may arise from a read error, as a much more abundant clone is one base away. The chain has TRBV7-2 and TRBJ2-7; D remains ambiguous. V lost 7 bases, J lost 0 bases, and 10 bases lay in between. CDR1 is SGHTA, CDR2 FQGNSA, per germline. The CDR3 totals 13 residues. Here the CDR3 reads CASMGWDSYEQYF. The CDR3 DNA is TGTGCCAGCATGGGCTGGGACTCCTACGAGCAGTACTTC.

This chain uses TRBV4-1 with TRBJ2-3, with D hard to call. The V gene lost 1 base and the J gene lost 0 bases, with 5 bases spanning the gap. CDR3 length equals 14 residues. Germline V gene data show CDR1 as MGHRA and CDR2 as YSYEKL. The CDR3 spells CASSQARSTDTQYF. As DNA, the CDR3 is TGCGCCAGCAGCCAAGCGCGGAGCACAGATACGCAGTATTTT.

There are a few counts of this clonotype. The V gene is TRBV4-2, the J gene TRBJ2-7; D gene unclear. V lost 1 base to trimming and J lost 3 bases, with 13 bases between them. The CDR3 extends over 15 amino acids. Germline V gene data show CDR1 as LGHNA and CDR2 as YNFKEQ. The CDR3 sequence: CASSQALRADYEQYF. CDR3 coding DNA: TGTGCCAGCAGCCAAGCTTTAAGGGCTGACTACGAGCAGTACTTC.

Here the CDR3 DNA reads TGCGCCAGCAGCTTGGTGGCGGGGGGGCATGAGCAGTTCTTC. Translating gives CASSLVAGGHEQFF. The chain has TRBV5-1 and TRBJ2-1, with TRBD2 identical over 9 bases. The V gene end was trimmed by 0 bases and the J gene end by 8 bases; junction bases not matched to a gene: 3. There are 14 residues in the CDR3. Germline V gene data show CDR1 as SGHRS and CDR2 as YFSETQ.

This clonotype was detected only a few times. This could be a read error, since a much larger clone is one nucleotide away. This rearrangement joins TRBV7-2 to TRBJ2-7; 10 bases fit TRBD1. V shed 3 bases and J 4 bases; nucleotides not matched to a gene: 3. The CDR3 has 14 residues. Germline loops: CDR1 SGHTA, CDR2 FQGNSA. The CDR3 spells CASSLGQGWYEQYF. The CDR3 DNA reads as TGTGCCAGCAGCTTGGGACAGGGGTGGTACGAGCAGTACTTC.

DNA of the CDR3: TGTGCCAGCAGCCCTCGTCCCAAATCGTATGGCTACACCTTC. Residues: CASSPRPKSYGYTF. The chain links TRBV7-8 to TRBJ1-2; D not certain. Trimming took 5 bases from V and 5 from J, leaving 15 bases between them. The CDR3 has 14 residues. Germline-derived CDR1 and CDR2 are SGHVS and FQNEAQ. Filled out from reference TRBV7-8 and TRBJ1-2, the complete variable domain reads GAGVSQSPRYKVAKRGQDVALRCDPISGHVSLFWYQQALGQGPEFLTYFQNEAQLDKSGLPSDRFFAERPEGSVSTLKIQRTQQEDSAVYLCASSPRPKSYGYTFGSGTRLTVV.

This clonotype came up a few times. This chain joins TRBV6-5 and TRBJ2-5; D ambiguous. The ends were cut back, 2 bases at V and 2 bases at J, with 6 bases in the middle. The CDR3 loop spans 13 amino acids. Germline CDR1 and CDR2: MNHEY and SVGAGI. CDR3 coding DNA: TGTGCCAGCAGTTACGGTACTCAAGAGACCCAGTACTTC. This codes for CASSYGTQETQYF.

This clonotype appeared a single time. The chain combines TRBV5-5 with TRBJ2-7; a weak D match, TRBD2 (6 bases). Trimming took off 7 bases at V and 0 bases at J, with 14 bases between the two ends. The CDR3 spans 14 residues. Germline CDR1 is SGHKS and CDR2 is YYEKEE (reference sequence). CDR3 region: CASRRDLSSYEQYF. DNA of the CDR3: TGTGCCAGCCGCCGGGACTTAAGCTCCTACGAGCAGTACTTC.

This clonotype was counted between two and nine times. The gene calls are TRBV20-1 and TRBJ2-5; tentatively, D is TRBD2 (7 bases). The CDR3 has 15 amino acids. Germline V lookup: CDR1 DFQATT, CDR2 SNEGSKA (reference sequence). V lost 0 bases and J lost 4, with 15 bases in between. The CDR3 is CSARERGAPPETQYF. The CDR3 DNA sequence: TGCAGTGCTAGAGAACGGGGGGCGCCCCCAGAGACCCAGTACTTC.

The V call is TRBV6-2 or TRBV6-3, the J call TRBJ2-7, with 10 bases aligning to TRBD1. V was pared by 7 bases and J by 2 bases, with 5 bases of the junction left unmatched. Germline CDR1 and CDR2: MNHEY and SVGEGT. This CDR3 region has 14 residues. CDR3 residues: CASTKGTGAYEQYF. The CDR3 region has the DNA TGTGCCAGCACAAAGGGGACAGGGGCCTACGAGCAGTACTTC.

This clonotype was counted between two and nine times. This chain uses TRBV12-3 or TRBV12-4 with TRBJ1-2; the match to TRBD1 covers 7 bases. The CDR3 is 14 residues long. Trimming removed 4 bases from V and 0 bases from J; junction bases left unmatched: 2. The CDR3 region is CASSWGTANYGYTF. The CDR3 DNA sequence: TGTGCCAGCAGTTGGGGGACAGCTAACTATGGCTACACCTTC.

The CDR3 DNA follows: TGCAGCGCTGGGAGCAGGGGGCGAGGCGAGCAGTACTTC. Amino acid sequence: CSAGSRGRGEQYF. This rearrangement joins TRBV29-1 to TRBJ2-7; 8 bases align to TRBD1. The length of the CDR3 is 13 residues. V lost 7 bases to trimming and J lost 6 bases; unmatched junction nucleotides: 11. Per the germline V gene, CDR1 is SQVTM and CDR2 is ANQGSEA.

This clonotype was recorded many times. This sequence joins TRBV5-6 and TRBJ1-6, with D uncertain. The V and J ends lost 1 base and 6 bases respectively, with 14 bases between them. The CDR3 has 16 amino acids. From germline, CDR1 is SGHDT and CDR2 YYEEEE. The CDR3 region is CASSLLRQASNSPLHF. CDR3 bases: TGTGCCAGCAGCTTGTTGCGGCAGGCGAGTAATTCACCCCTCCACTTT.

This clonotype has just a few counts. The V call is TRBV20-1, the J call TRBJ2-6; 8 nucleotides line up with TRBD1. Germline lookup yields CDR1 DFQATT and CDR2 SNEGSKA (reference sequence). CDR3 length: 17 amino acids. After removal of 1 base from V and 2 bases from J, the junction contained 7 bases not matched to a gene. CDR3 protein: CSARAGRGQTGANVLTF. Here the CDR3 DNA reads TGCAGTGCTAGAGCGGGCAGGGGGCAGACTGGGGCCAACGTCCTGACTTTC.

This clonotype was observed a handful of times. This chain connects TRBV7-2 to TRBJ2-3; 12 bases fit TRBD2. From germline, CDR1 is SGHTA and CDR2 FQGNSA. This CDR3 is 16 amino acids long. The V and J ends lost 2 bases and 5 bases, in that order; junction bases with no gene match: 5. Written as DNA, the CDR3 is TGTGCCAGCAGCTTACTAGCGGGGGGGTTTGGAGATACGCAGTATTTT. It yields the protein CASSLLAGGFGDTQYF.